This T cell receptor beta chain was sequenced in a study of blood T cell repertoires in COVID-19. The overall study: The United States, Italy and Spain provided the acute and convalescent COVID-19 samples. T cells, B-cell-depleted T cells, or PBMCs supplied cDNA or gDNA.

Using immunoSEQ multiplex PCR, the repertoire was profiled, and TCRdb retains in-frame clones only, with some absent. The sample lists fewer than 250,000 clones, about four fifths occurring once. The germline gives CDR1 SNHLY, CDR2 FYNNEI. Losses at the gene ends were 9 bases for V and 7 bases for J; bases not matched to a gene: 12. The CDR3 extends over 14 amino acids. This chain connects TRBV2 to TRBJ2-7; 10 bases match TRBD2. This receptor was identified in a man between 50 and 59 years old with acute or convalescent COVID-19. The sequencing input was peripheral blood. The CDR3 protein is CASQSSGRPAEQYF. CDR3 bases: TGTGCCAGTCAATCTAGCGGGAGACCCGCGGAGCAGTACTTC.